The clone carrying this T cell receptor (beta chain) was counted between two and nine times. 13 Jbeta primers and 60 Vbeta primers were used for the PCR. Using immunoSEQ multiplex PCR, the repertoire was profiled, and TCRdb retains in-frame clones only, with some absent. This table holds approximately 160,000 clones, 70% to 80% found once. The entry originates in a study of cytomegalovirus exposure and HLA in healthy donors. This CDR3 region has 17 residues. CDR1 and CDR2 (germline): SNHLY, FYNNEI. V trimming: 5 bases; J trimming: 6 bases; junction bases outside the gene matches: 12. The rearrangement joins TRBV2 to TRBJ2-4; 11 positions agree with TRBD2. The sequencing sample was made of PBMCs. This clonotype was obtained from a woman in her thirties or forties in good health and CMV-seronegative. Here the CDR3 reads CASSRFGTSGELNIQYF. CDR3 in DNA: TGTGCCAGCAGTCGGTTCGGGACTAGCGGAGAATTAAACATTCAGTACTTC.